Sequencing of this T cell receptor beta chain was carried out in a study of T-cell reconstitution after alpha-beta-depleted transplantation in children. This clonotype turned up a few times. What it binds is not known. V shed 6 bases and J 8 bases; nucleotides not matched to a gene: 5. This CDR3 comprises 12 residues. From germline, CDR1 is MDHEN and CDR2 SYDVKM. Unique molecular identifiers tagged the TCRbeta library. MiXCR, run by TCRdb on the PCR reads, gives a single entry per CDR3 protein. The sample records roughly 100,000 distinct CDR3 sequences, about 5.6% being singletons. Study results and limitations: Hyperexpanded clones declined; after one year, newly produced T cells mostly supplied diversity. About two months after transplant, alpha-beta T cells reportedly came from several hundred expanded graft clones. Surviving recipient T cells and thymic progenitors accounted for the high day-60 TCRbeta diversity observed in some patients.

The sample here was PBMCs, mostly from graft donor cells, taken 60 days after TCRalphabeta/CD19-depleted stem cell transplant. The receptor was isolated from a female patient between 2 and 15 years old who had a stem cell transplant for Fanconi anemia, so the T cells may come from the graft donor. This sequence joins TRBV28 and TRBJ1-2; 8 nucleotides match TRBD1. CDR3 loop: CASRADRGGYTF. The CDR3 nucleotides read TGTGCCAGCAGGGCCGACAGGGGCGGCTACACCTTC.